Sequencing of this T cell receptor (beta chain) was carried out in a study of OX40 agonist ivuxolimab in advanced cancers. TCRdb keeps only in-frame clones here, not all; method: immunoSEQ multiplex PCR. The repertoire holds 34,000 or so clones, 75% to 85% seen once, with around 20% in the top ten. V lost 2 bases and J lost 0, with 14 bases in between. This CDR3 is 16 amino acids long. Germline V lookup: CDR1 SGHAT, CDR2 FQNNGV. This material consisted of CD4+ or CD8+ T cells sorted from blood, taken in a trial of the OX40 agonist ivuxolimab. The receptor comes from an adult with an advanced solid tumor such as melanoma, head and neck, liver or kidney cancer. The gene calls are TRBV11-2 and TRBJ2-7; weak D call: TRBD1 (5 bases). CDR3 sequence: CASSLLGAATSYEQYF. The CDR3 DNA follows: TGTGCCAGCAGCTTACTAGGGGCAGCCACCTCCTACGAGCAGTACTTC.